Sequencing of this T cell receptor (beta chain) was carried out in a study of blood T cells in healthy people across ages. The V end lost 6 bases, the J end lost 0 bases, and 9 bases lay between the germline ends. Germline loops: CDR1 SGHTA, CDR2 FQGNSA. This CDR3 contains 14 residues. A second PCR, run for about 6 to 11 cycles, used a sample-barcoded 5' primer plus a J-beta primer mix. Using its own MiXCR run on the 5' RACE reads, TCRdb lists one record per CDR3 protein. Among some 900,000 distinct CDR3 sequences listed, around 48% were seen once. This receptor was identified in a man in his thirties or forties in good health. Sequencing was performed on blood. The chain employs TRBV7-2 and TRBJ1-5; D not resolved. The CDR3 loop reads CASRPDVSNQPQHF. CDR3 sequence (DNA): TGTGCCAGCAGACCGGACGTTAGCAATCAGCCCCAGCATTTT.